This TCR beta chain comes out of a study of regulatory dendritic cells for organ transplantation (dated by TCRdb to the late 2010s). Looking at the study overall: TCRbeta repertoires were sequenced from sorted naive and memory CD4+ and CD8+ T cells before and after allostimulation with regulatory or mature dendritic cells.

As concerns this clone: Its antigen specificity is not known. Base qualities are not at hand, and no much larger clone is one base apart.

The TCRbeta CDR3 regions were amplified in a multiplexed two-step PCR with Vbeta-specific forward primers and Jbeta-specific reverse primers. The TCRbeta libraries were sequenced on an Illumina instrument via the immunoSEQ service. The paper's processing steps were these. V, D and J genes were assigned using IMGT annotation, and counts were corrected for multiplex PCR bias using synthetic CDR3 analogues. In the immunoSEQ Analyzer, repertoire clonality was calculated as one minus the normalized Shannon entropy. Fisher's exact test with Benjamini-Hochberg false discovery rate control was used to define clonal expansion, with two-tailed P<0.01. TCRdb re-hosts the immuneACCESS table, in-frame sequences only. Its copies lack some clones; in the studies checked, an unresolved V gene accounts for under half of them, and the cause for the rest is not known. From that table come the V and J calls and clone size; the DNA was used to work out D and trimming. The sample profile shows fewer than 40,000 clones; around 90% of them were found once. Over 0.05% of the sample is held by the ten biggest clonotypes.

Based on the germline V gene (reference sequence), the CDR1 and CDR2 sequences are MNHNY and SVGAGI. Trimming at the junction amounts to 7 bases on V and 3 bases on J, and the germline ends lie 12 bases apart. From cysteine to phenylalanine, the CDR3 is 13 amino acids long. Only the CDR3 DNA stays, 39 bases, in frame from base 1. FACS was used to sort CD4+ or CD8+ cells into naive T cells, defined as CD45RA+, and memory T cells, defined as CD45RO+. The T cells used for TCR sequencing were obtained from two healthy control subjects. Sorted T cell subsets that were not stimulated were used as baseline controls for the mixed lymphocyte reactions. The Qiagen DNeasy Blood & Tissue Kit was used to extract genomic DNA. What the research found in general, with its limitations: Among the resting subsets, the most alloreactive TCR clonotypes were found in memory CD8+ T cells. Sequencing was done in only a couple of subjects, and the authors reported considerable heterogeneity between individuals in the alloreactive memory CD8+ T cell pool. Repertoires were highly diverse in naive CD4+ and CD8+ T cells, less diverse in memory cells, and most oligoclonal in memory CD8+ cells. In both subjects, allostimulation led to expansion of memory CD8+ clones, though the expansion induced by regulatory dendritic cells appeared to be more limited than that induced by mature dendritic cells.

This TCR came from a human donor in good health. The source material was naive CD4+ T cells from blood. The cell subset or site label, read with the paper, signifies: CD45RA+ naive T cells. The rearranged segments are TRBV6-6 and TRBJ1-1, with a tentative D gene TRBD1 over 5 matching bases. The DNA reads as follows: TGTGCCAGCACCAGCATCAGGGACACTGAAGCTTTCTTT. It translates as CASTSIRDTEAFF.